What follows are 21 T cell receptor beta chains derived from one specimen sequenced in a study of T cells in women clearing cervical HPV infection. TCRdb's table, derived via immunoSEQ multiplex PCR, lists solely in-frame clones and lacks some. This table holds 49,000 or so clones. The material sequenced was blood buffy coat. The source of these receptors is a woman between 18 and 69 years old with a cervical HPV16 infection that either progressed to CIN3+ or cleared (not recorded which).

Concerning this clone itself: The read terminates 3 residues ahead of where the CDR3 ends, so the germline J gene completes it. The rearrangement uses TRBV2 and TRBJ2-2; 9 bases agree with TRBD2. V lost 3 bases and J lost 7; bases outside the gene matches: 9. Germline assignment: CDR1 SNHLY and CDR2 FYNNEI. This CDR3 comprises 16 residues. The CDR3 bases that were read are TGTGCCAGCAGTGAGTGGGCGGGAGGGCTAAGCGGGGAG. Protein: CASSEWAGGLSGE. The whole CDR3 reads CASSEWAGGLSGELFF.

Of note for this clone: The read ends 3 residues shy of where the CDR3 ends; the end is completed using the germline J gene. The chain recombines TRBV29-1 with TRBJ2-3, with 10 bases aligning to TRBD2. Trimming took 3 bases from V and 4 from J; bases not matched to a gene: 7. Germline V CDR1 and CDR2: SQVTM, ANQGSEA. CDR3 length equals 15 residues. The sequenced part of the CDR3 DNA is TGCAGCGTTGAGGGGCTAGCGGGAGTCGCAGATACG. It encodes CSVEGLAGVADT. The whole CDR3 sequence reads CSVEGLAGVADTQYF.

In regard to this clone: The read stops 3 residues short of the end of the CDR3; the missing end is completed from the germline J gene. The rearrangement uses TRBV29-1 and TRBJ1-1; a possible D gene is TRBD1 (6 bases). Germline-derived CDR1 and CDR2 are SQVTM and ANQGSEA. The CDR3 is 13 amino acids. V lost 4 bases and J lost 3, with 12 bases in between. The CDR3 sequence is CSVGWTADTEAFF. Partial CDR3 DNA: TGCAGCGTTGGATGGACAGCCGACACTGAA.

A note on this clone: Its ends do not fully match the called genes, so a read error is possible. CDR3 sequence: CASSLGGLKETQYF. CDR3 DNA, as far as it was read: TGTGCTAGCAGCTTAGGGGGCTTGAAAGAGACC. The gene calls are TRBV7-7 and TRBJ2-5, with 7 bases lining up with TRBD1. The observed sequence ends 3 residues before the CDR3 terminus, with the missing tail filled in from the germline J gene. The CDR3 extends over 14 amino acids. Germline values: CDR1 SSHAT, CDR2 FNYEAQ (reference sequence).

Remarks on this clone: Sequencing ends 3 residues short of the CDR3 end; the germline J gene provides the rest. The chain couples TRBV14 to TRBJ2-7, with 9 bases aligning to TRBD1. CDR1 and CDR2 (germline): SGHDN, FVKESK. V lost 1 base and J lost 3; bases outside the gene matches: 13. The CDR3 is made up of 18 amino acids. Incomplete CDR3 DNA: TGTGCCAGCAGCCAAGTTCGAAGGAATCCGGGACAGGGCTACGAG. Amino acids: CASSQVRRNPGQGYE. The CDR3 in full is CASSQVRRNPGQGYEQYF.

Partial CDR3 DNA: TGTGCCAGTAGTACATATGTTAAGGCAGATACG. Protein: CASSTYVKADT. The full-length CDR3 reads as CASSTYVKADTQYF. The rearrangement joins TRBV19 to TRBJ2-3; D remains unclear. The CDR3 end is not reached by the read, which stops 3 residues before it; the germline J gene fills it in. Deletions cut 4 bases from V and 4 bases from J, with 12 bases between. The CDR3 covers 14 residues. CDR1 is LNHDA and CDR2 is SQIVND in the germline V gene (reference sequence).

As to this clone: The read finishes 3 residues shy of the CDR3 end, and the germline J gene is used to complete it. V is TRBV6-4 and J is TRBJ2-3; no firm D call. Germline assignment: CDR1 MRHNA and CDR2 SNTAGT. V lost 4 bases to trimming and J lost 2 bases, with 7 bases between them. The CDR3 sequence is 13 residues long. CDR3 in amino acids: CASSAQNTDTQYF. Incomplete CDR3 DNA: TGTGCCAGCAGTGCGCAGAACACAGATACG.

The CDR3 DNA, read in part, is TGTGCCAGTAGTATAGGAGGGACTCTGGCTGAA. It specifies CASSIGGTLAE. The entire CDR3 protein reads CASSIGGTLAEAFF. The genes are TRBV19 and TRBJ1-1, with a possible D match to TRBD1 (5 bases). The DNA ends 3 residues before the CDR3 does, and the rest of the CDR3 is filled in from the germline J gene. Trimming took off 1 base at V and 6 bases at J, with 12 bases between the two ends. Germline V gene lookup returns CDR1 LNHDA and CDR2 SQIVND (reference sequence). This CDR3 contains 14 residues.

Details on this clone: Read data end 3 residues before the CDR3 end; the end is taken from the germline J gene. The V gene is TRBV10-3, the J gene TRBJ2-3; 9 bases are shared with TRBD2. The CDR3 consists of 15 residues. J lost 5 bases, V lost 7 bases, and 10 bases had no gene match. CDR1 is ENHRY, CDR2 SYGVKD, per germline. The CDR3 protein is CAITASSGEGDTQYF. The CDR3 DNA, read in part, is TGTGCCATCACCGCTTCTAGCGGGGAGGGAGATACG.

About this clone itself: The read falls 3 residues short of the CDR3 end, and the missing part is taken from the germline J gene. The chain is built from TRBV20-1 and TRBJ1-1; TRBD1 might be the D (6 bases). The CDR3 totals 15 residues. Germline-derived CDR1 and CDR2 are DFQATT and SNEGSKA (reference sequence). V dropped 6 bases and J dropped 1 base, with 18 bases sitting between them. CDR3 DNA (partial): TGCAGTGCCCCAAGGCCGGGACAACAGAACACTGAA. It is translated as CSAPRPGQQNTE. The whole CDR3 region reads CSAPRPGQQNTEAFF.

A note on this clone: The sequence runs out 3 residues before the end of the CDR3; the remainder is reconstructed from the germline J gene. The chain combines TRBV30 with TRBJ2-5; TRBD2 matches at 8 bases. The V gene end was trimmed by 2 bases and the J gene end by 2 bases; junction bases not matched to a gene: 4. Germline assignment: CDR1 GTSNPN and CDR2 SVGIG (reference sequence). CDR3 size: 14 residues. The CDR3 bases that were read are TGTGCCTGGAGTCGGGGGGGAGGTCAAGAGACC. It translates to CAWSRGGGQET. The whole CDR3 protein reads CAWSRGGGQETQYF.

Details on this clone: The CDR3 is cut off 3 residues early in the read; its end comes from the germline J gene. This chain connects TRBV7-6 to TRBJ2-1, with 7 bases that match TRBD2. The CDR3 runs to 15 residues. From germline, CDR1 is SGHVS and CDR2 FNYEAQ. The V segment lost 3 bases and the J segment 4 bases; nucleotides outside the gene matches: 6. The CDR3 DNA, read in part, is TGTGCCAGCAGCTTGGGGACTAAATATTACAATGAG. Encoded protein: CASSLGTKYYNE. The full CDR3 is CASSLGTKYYNEQFF.

Turning to this clone: The observed sequence ends 3 residues before the CDR3 terminus, with the missing tail filled in from the germline J gene. This sequence joins TRBV29-1 and TRBJ2-5; 8 bases line up with TRBD2. Germline values: CDR1 SQVTM, CDR2 ANQGSEA. This CDR3 is built from 15 residues. The junction had 12 bases not matched to a gene; V was cut back by 5 bases and J by 4 bases. The CDR3 DNA, read in part, is TGCAGCGTTCTCAATCGGGGGGGCAGGGCAGAGACC. Its protein is CSVLNRGGRAET. The entire CDR3 reads CSVLNRGGRAETQYF.

With regard to this clone: The read falls 3 residues short of the CDR3 end, and the missing part is taken from the germline J gene. The chain carries TRBV19 and TRBJ2-3, with a weak D call TRBD2 (6 bases). Germline CDR1 LNHDA, CDR2 SQIVND (reference sequence). Trimming removed 6 bases at V and 2 bases at J, with 24 bases between. The CDR3 spans 18 residues. Partial CDR3 DNA: TGTGCCAGTAGCTATTGGGTCGGGACTCGCACAACCACAGATACG. This sequence encodes CASSYWVGTRTTTDT. The entire CDR3 reads CASSYWVGTRTTTDTQYF.

A word on this clone: The read ends 3 residues before the CDR3 terminus; that terminus is restored from the germline J gene. V is TRBV7-8 and J is TRBJ1-2; 7 bases are a match to TRBD1. The germline CDR1 and CDR2 sequences are SGHVS and FQNEAQ. Trimming took 6 bases from V and 3 from J; bases not matched to a gene: 4. The CDR3 has 13 residues. CDR3 loop: CASSSTGDYGYTF. The sequenced CDR3 bases are TGTGCCAGCAGTTCAACAGGGGACTATGGC.

To note about this clone: The CDR3 extends 3 residues past the end of the read, so its final part is completed from the germline J gene. This chain connects TRBV30 to TRBJ1-2; weak D call: TRBD1 (5 bases). The CDR3 length is 17 residues. Germline V gives CDR1 GTSNPN, CDR2 SVGIG (reference sequence). V lost 0 bases, J lost 0 bases, and 17 bases lay in between. The CDR3 protein is CAWSVRLGPSANYGYTF. Partial CDR3 DNA: TGTGCCTGGAGTGTACGTTTGGGGCCGTCTGCTAACTATGGC. Looking up the rest from reference TRBV30 and TRBJ1-2 gives the full variable domain: SQTIHQWPATLVQPVGSPLSLECTVEGTSNPNLYWYRQAAGRGLQLLFYSVGIGQISSEVPQNLSASRPQDRQFILSSKKLLLSDSGFYLCAWSVRLGPSANYGYTFGSGTRLTVV.

In regard to this clone: The observed sequence ends 3 residues before the CDR3 terminus, with the missing tail filled in from the germline J gene. The chain is built from TRBV20-1 and TRBJ1-5, with 9 bases lining up with TRBD1. Germline lookup yields CDR1 DFQATT and CDR2 SNEGSKA (reference sequence). The CDR3 consists of 15 residues. With V trimmed by 4 bases and J by 2 bases, 6 bases remained unmatched. The CDR3 bases that were read are TGCAGTGCTACCGGACAGGGGCTTGGCAATCAGCCC. Amino acids: CSATGQGLGNQP. The CDR3 reads in full as CSATGQGLGNQPQHF.

Comment on this clone: From the germline J gene comes the end of the CDR3, since the read stops 3 residues before it. The V call is TRBV29-1, the J call TRBJ1-2; TRBD1 aligns across 7 bases. V shed 7 bases and J 1 base; nucleotides not matched to a gene: 6. The CDR3 has 13 residues. Per germline, CDR1 SQVTM and CDR2 ANQGSEA. CDR3 DNA (partial): TGCAGCGGGGGGGACAGAAATAACTATGGC. Its protein is CSGGDRNNYG. The CDR3 in full is CSGGDRNNYGYTF.

Comments on this clone: The read halts 3 residues ahead of the CDR3 end, with the missing end drawn from the germline J gene. V gene TRBV5-1 combines with J gene TRBJ2-3, with D possibly matching TRBD1 (6 bases). This CDR3 has 15 residues. The germline gives CDR1 SGHRS, CDR2 YFSETQ. This chain's CDR3 is CASSLSMGARETQYF. The DNA read from the CDR3 is TGCGCCAGCAGCTTGAGTATGGGGGCGAGGGAGACG.

Regarding this clone: The read stops 3 residues short of the end of the CDR3; the missing end is completed from the germline J gene. This chain links TRBV29-1 with TRBJ2-3; D is ambiguous. Trimming cost V 0 bases and J 0 bases, with 13 bases left between them. Germline V gene sequence: CDR1 SQVTM, CDR2 ANQGSEA. The CDR3 contains 16 residues. The CDR3 loop reads CSVEDKRLISTDTQYF. CDR3 DNA (partial): TGCAGCGTTGAAGATAAACGACTGATTAGCACAGATACG.

With respect to this clone: The CDR3 end is not reached by the read, which stops 3 residues before it; the germline J gene fills it in. V gene TRBV29-1 combines with J gene TRBJ1-1, with 8 bases fitting TRBD1. The V segment lost 4 bases and the J segment 3 bases; nucleotides outside the gene matches: 13. The CDR3 is 16 residues long. CDR1 SQVTM and CDR2 ANQGSEA come from the germline V gene. The CDR3 bases that were read are TGCAGCGTTGTCAGGCGAACGGACAGGGTAGACACTGAA. Protein product: CSVVRRTDRVDTE. The entire CDR3 sequence reads CSVVRRTDRVDTEAFF.